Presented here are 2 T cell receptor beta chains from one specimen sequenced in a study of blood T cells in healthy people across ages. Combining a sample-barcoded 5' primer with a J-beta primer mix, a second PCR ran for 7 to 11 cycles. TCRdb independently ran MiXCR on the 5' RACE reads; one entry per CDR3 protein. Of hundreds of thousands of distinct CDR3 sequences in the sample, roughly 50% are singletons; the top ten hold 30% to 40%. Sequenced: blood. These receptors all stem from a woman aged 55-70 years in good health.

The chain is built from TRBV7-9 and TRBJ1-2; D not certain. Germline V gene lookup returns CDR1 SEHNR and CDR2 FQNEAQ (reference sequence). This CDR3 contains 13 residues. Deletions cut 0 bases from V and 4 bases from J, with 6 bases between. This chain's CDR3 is CASSLAPAYGYTF. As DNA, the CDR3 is TGTGCCAGCAGCTTAGCCCCTGCCTATGGCTACACCTTC. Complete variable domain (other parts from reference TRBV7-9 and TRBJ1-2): DTGVSQNPRHKITKRGQNVTFRCDPISEHNRLYWYRQTLGQGPEFLTYFQNEAQLEKSRLLSDRFSAERPKGSFSTLEIQRTEQGDSAMYLCASSLAPAYGYTFGSGTRLTVV.

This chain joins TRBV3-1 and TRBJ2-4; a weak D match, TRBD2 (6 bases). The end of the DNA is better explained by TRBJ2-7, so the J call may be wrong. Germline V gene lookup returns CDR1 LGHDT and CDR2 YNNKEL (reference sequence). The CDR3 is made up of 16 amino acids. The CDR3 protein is CASSQGGRGIAYEQYF. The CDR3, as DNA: TGTGCCAGCAGCCAAGGGGGACGGGGGATAGCCTACGAGCAGTACTTC.